This paragraph reports one TCR beta chain. This clonotype was detected only a few times. The specificity of this receptor is unknown. The input lacks base qualities; no much larger clone sits a single base away. In the germline V gene, CDR1 corresponds to MNHEY and CDR2 to SVGAGI. Reading from cysteine to phenylalanine, the CDR3 counts 14 amino acids. The kept DNA is CDR3 alone, 42 bases in frame from the first base. The junction shows trimming of 2 bases on V and 5 bases on J, plus 10 bases between the germline ends. The sample comes from a study of T-cell reconstitution after alpha-beta-depleted transplantation in children (dated by TCRdb to about 2016). Notes on the research overall: T-cell immune reconstitution after TCRalphabeta/CD19-depleted allogeneic hematopoietic cell transplantation in children was quantitatively tracked in the study by means of TCR repertoire profiling.

The library was generated by PCR. TCRdb lists the instrument as Illumina HiSeq 2500. TCR library preparation used molecular barcoding, with unique molecular identifiers applied to normalize quantification of the TCRbeta repertoire. TCRdb took the public reads, trimmed them with fastp at Q25, ran MiXCR for clone calling and kept in-frame beta chains. Rows merge per CDR3 protein into single entries with the most common DNA and genes. In this sample the table shows about 540,000 distinct CDR3 sequences, about 16% of which occur a single time. The ten largest clones represent 3.3% of the sample. The sequencing here drew on PBMCs from the stem cell graft donor, taken from the stem cell graft. Recombination connected TRBV6-5 to TRBJ2-1, with the D gene uncertain. This clonotype was obtained from a human donor who donated a stem cell graft to a child with acute lymphoblastic leukemia. The CDR3 protein: CASSYHSENNEQFF. Here is the DNA: TGTGCCAGCAGTTACCATAGTGAGAACAATGAGCAGTTCTTC.